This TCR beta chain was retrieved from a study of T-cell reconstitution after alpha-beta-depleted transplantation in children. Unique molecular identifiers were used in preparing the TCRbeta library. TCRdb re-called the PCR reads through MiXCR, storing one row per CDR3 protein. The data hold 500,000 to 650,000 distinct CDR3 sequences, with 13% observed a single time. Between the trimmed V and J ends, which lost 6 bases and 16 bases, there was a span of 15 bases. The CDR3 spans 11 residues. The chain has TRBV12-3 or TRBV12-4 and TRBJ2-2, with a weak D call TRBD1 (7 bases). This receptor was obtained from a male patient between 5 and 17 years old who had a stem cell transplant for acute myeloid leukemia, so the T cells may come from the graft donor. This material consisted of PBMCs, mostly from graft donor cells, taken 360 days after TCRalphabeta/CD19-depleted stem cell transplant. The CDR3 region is CASRRGTDRFF. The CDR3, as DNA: TGTGCCAGCAGACGGGGGACAGATAGGTTTTTT.